Below are 24 T cell receptor beta chains sequenced from a single sample in a study of tumor and adjacent non-tumor tissue in lung cancer. Three rounds of nested PCR, following a modified ARM-PCR protocol, produced the TCRbeta library. TCRdb re-called the multiplex PCR reads through MiXCR, storing one row per CDR3 protein. The profile covers 120,000 or so distinct CDR3 sequences, with approximately 84% appearing a single time and 22% taken by the ten largest. This sample's RNA came from whole unsorted tissue. The sample taken for sequencing was lung tumor tissue. These TCRs come from a man aged 70 or older with non-small cell lung cancer.

Regarding this clonotype: One base away lies a much larger clone, so this may be a sequencing read error. The CDR3 protein is CASLTIGTGTDTQYF. In DNA form, the CDR3 reads TGTGCCAGCCTTACCATCGGGACAGGCACAGATACGCAGTATTTT. The rearrangement joins TRBV28 to TRBJ2-3; the match to TRBD1 covers 7 bases. The germline V gene has CDR1 MDHEN and CDR2 SYDVKM. There are 15 residues in the CDR3. V gave up 8 bases and J gave up 1 base; unmatched junction bases: 9. The full variable domain, its missing parts supplied by reference TRBV28 and TRBJ2-3, is DVKVTQSSRYLVKRTGEKVFLECVQDMDHENMFWYRQDPGLGLRLIYFSYDVKMKEKGDIPEGYSVSREKKERFSLILESASTNQTSMYLCASLTIGTGTDTQYFGPGTRLTVL.

Worth noting for this clonotype: Relative to the germline gene, one junction end is altered; a read error may explain this. This chain joins TRBV29-1 and TRBJ2-5; the D is unclear. Looked up from germline, CDR1 is SQVTM and CDR2 is ANQGSEA. This CDR3 has 16 amino acids. The CDR3 is CSAKPYLQSGQETQYF. CDR3 in DNA: TGCAGCGCCAAACCCTACCTCCAATCAGGTCAAGAGACGCAGTACTTC.

Remarks on this clonotype: An end of the junction differs from the germline gene, which may be a read error. The chain carries TRBV28 and TRBJ2-7; 7 bases align to TRBD1. CDR1 is MDHEN and CDR2 is SYDVKM in the germline V gene. CDR3 length: 15 residues. CDR3 region: CPSSLDTGENYEQYF. In DNA form, the CDR3 reads TGTCCCAGCAGTCTGGACACAGGGGAGAACTACGAGCAGTACTTC.

Regarding this clonotype: Since no conserved phenylalanine or tryptophan closes the CDR3, a read error is the likely cause. The chain joins TRBV11-3 to TRBJ1-2; D uncertain. This CDR3 has 15 residues. CDR1 is SGHNT, CDR2 YENEEA, per germline. The V end was cut by 2 bases, the J end by 5 bases, with 15 bases between. The CDR3 region has the DNA TGTGCCAGCAGCTTATTGGAGACAAGGCTTTATGGCTACACCATC. This translates into CASSLLETRLYGYTI.

This clonotype has ten or more counts. The CDR3 DNA follows: TGTGCCAGCAGTTACGGGCAGGGCGGATATGCGTTCTACGAGCAGTACTTC. It is translated as CASSYGQGGYAFYEQYF. V gene TRBV6-5 combines with J gene TRBJ2-7; possibly TRBD1 for D (5 bases). Germline CDR1 and CDR2: MNHEY and SVGAGI. The CDR3 covers 17 residues. The V and J ends lost 2 bases and 3 bases respectively, with 20 bases between them.

This clonotype occurred once. This may stem from a read error, because a much larger clone lies one nucleotide away. The V and J genes are TRBV28 and TRBJ1-2; TRBD1 might be the D (6 bases). The CDR3 is made up of 14 amino acids. V was cut by 6 bases and J by 4 bases, with 15 bases left in between. Germline V lookup: CDR1 MDHEN, CDR2 SYDVKM. For the CDR3, the DNA is TGTGCCAGCAGGCGCTGGACAGTTATCTATGGCTACACCTTC. Residues: CASRRWTVIYGYTF.

Comments on this clonotype: Sequence at one end of the junction differs from germline and may be a read error. The gene calls are TRBV10-2 and TRBJ2-2; the D is unclear. The CDR3 is made up of 13 amino acids. The V gene's germline CDR1 is WSHSY and CDR2 SAAADI. CDR3 amino acids: CGSSSVRSRELFF. The CDR3 DNA reads TGTGGCAGCAGTTCCGTCAGGAGTCGGGAGCTGTTTTTT.

A note on this clonotype: At one of its ends the junction is not consistent with the germline gene, which may arise from a read error. The rearrangement links TRBV29-1 to TRBJ2-5; TRBD2 matches 9 bases. This CDR3 region has 15 residues. Germline-derived CDR1 and CDR2 are SQVTM and ANQGSEA. The CDR3 DNA is TGCAGCGTGGATGGACTAGCGAGGGGTAAGGAGACCCAGTATTTC. The encoded protein is CSVDGLARGKETQYF.

About this clonotype: Possible read error: a much larger clone is one base away. This sequence joins TRBV11-2 and TRBJ2-2, with D unresolved. This CDR3 contains 16 residues. Germline loops: CDR1 SGHAT, CDR2 FQNNGV. Trimming shortened V by 1 base and J by 5 bases, and 14 bases separated the two germline ends. CDR3 sequence: CASSLALTRWTGELFF. CDR3 bases: TGTGCCAGCAGCTTAGCCCTGACTCGCTGGACCGGGGAGCTGTTTTTT.

This chain uses TRBV20-1 with TRBJ1-2, with D unresolved. Germline V CDR1 and CDR2: DFQATT, SNEGSKA (reference sequence). Between the trimmed V and J ends, which lost 0 bases and 14 bases, there was a span of 19 bases. This CDR3 region has 13 residues. CDR3 sequence reads: CSAREAVRSGKTF. The CDR3 DNA reads as TGCAGTGCTAGAGAGGCAGTGAGGTCGGGCAAGACCTTC.

Only one count was recorded for this clonotype. The chain employs TRBV11-2 and TRBJ2-7; 7 bases match TRBD2. CDR1 SGHAT and CDR2 FQNNGV come from the germline V gene. This CDR3 has 12 residues. With V trimmed by 3 bases and J by 7 bases, 3 bases remained unmatched. The DNA for the CDR3 is TGTGCCAGCAGCTTGGGGGAGGGGGAGCAGTACTTC. This gives the protein CASSLGEGEQYF. The whole variable domain, remainder taken from reference TRBV11-2 and TRBJ2-7, is EAGVAQSPRYKIIEKRQSVAFWCNPISGHATLYWYQQILGQGPKLLIQFQNNGVVDDSQLPKDRFSAERLKGVDSTLKIQPAKLEDSAVYLCASSLGEGEQYFGPGTRLTVT.

In regard to this clonotype: A read error may produce the germline difference seen at one junction end. The V gene is TRBV5-4, the J gene TRBJ2-1; 11 nucleotides line up with TRBD2. The CDR3 is 17 residues long. Germline V gene sequence: CDR1 SGHNT, CDR2 YYREEE (reference sequence). CDR3 region: CASSYGLAGYSYSEHFF. In DNA form, the CDR3 reads TGTGCCAGCAGCTACGGACTAGCGGGTTACTCCTACAGTGAGCACTTCTTC. The full variable domain, rest sourced from reference TRBV5-4 and TRBJ2-1, is ETGVTQSPTHLIKTRGQQVTLRCSSQSGHNTVSWYQQALGQGPQFIFQYYREEENGRGNFPPRFSGLQFPNYSSELNVNALELDDSALYLCASSYGLAGYSYSEHFFGPGTRLTVL.

On this clonotype: One end of the junction varies from germline; a read error may be responsible. The chain combines TRBV4-2 with TRBJ1-2; possibly TRBD1 for D (5 bases). Germline CDR1 and CDR2: LGHNA and YNFKEQ. The CDR3 is 16 residues long. This CDR3 reads CASSPTGTDILYGYIF. Written as DNA, the CDR3 is TGTGCCAGCAGCCCTACCGGGACGGATATCCTCTATGGCTACATCTTC.

This chain links TRBV6-6 with TRBJ1-5; no clear D. The V end was cut by 8 bases, the J end by 9 bases, with 14 bases between. The CDR3 is 12 residues long. Per germline, CDR1 MNHNY and CDR2 SVGAGI (reference sequence). The DNA for the CDR3 is TGTGCCAGCTCTGCGGGGTTTCGGCCCCAGCATTTT. Amino acid sequence: CASSAGFRPQHF.

Comment on this clonotype: At one boundary the junction diverges from the germline segment, which might be a read error. The J gene is TRBJ2-6, the V gene TRBV6-2 or TRBV6-3, with D perhaps given as TRBD1 or TRBD2 (5 bases each). The CDR3 runs 16 residues. Per the germline V gene, CDR1 is MNHEY and CDR2 is SVGEGT. CDR3 in amino acids: CASSYSGSTGGNVLTF. In nucleotides, the CDR3 is TGTGCCAGCAGTTACTCGGGCAGCACTGGGGGCAACGTCCTGACTTTC.

As concerns this clonotype: Given a much more abundant clone one base away, this may be a read error. V usage is TRBV5-1 and J usage is TRBJ1-5; perhaps TRBD1 as D (6 bases). This CDR3 comprises 15 residues. CDR1 and CDR2 from the germline V gene are SGHRS and YFSETQ. The CDR3 is CASSLDGGDNQTQHF. CDR3 DNA sequence: TGCGCCAGCAGCTTGGATGGGGGGGACAATCAGACCCAGCATTTT.

V is TRBV6-6 and J is TRBJ2-7; perhaps TRBD1 as D (6 bases). The CDR3 has 11 residues. The germline V gene has CDR1 MNHNY and CDR2 SVGAGI (reference sequence). In nucleotides, the CDR3 is TGTATCAGCACAGGGTTCCTCGAGCAGTACTTC. Translated, it gives CISTGFLEQYF.

A note on this clonotype: Germline is not matched at one junction end, which may reflect a read error. The chain employs TRBV12-3 or TRBV12-4 and TRBJ2-2, with TRBD2 matching over 7 bases. The CDR3 totals 12 residues. The CDR3 DNA sequence: TGTGCCAGGACCGCTTACAGCGGGGAGCTATTTTTT. Amino acid sequence: CARTAYSGELFF.

Points on this clonotype: At one end, the junction sequence differs from germline, possibly due to a read error. The CDR3 DNA reads as TGTGCCAGTAGCTCCGCCCCGGAACGGGGCTCCTACGAGCAGTACTTC. Translation gives CASSSAPERGSYEQYF. This chain connects TRBV5-6 to TRBJ2-7; D may be TRBD2 (5 bases). Germline lookup yields CDR1 SGHDT and CDR2 YYEEEE. This CDR3 is built from 16 residues.

The chain couples TRBV29-1 to TRBJ1-1; D gene unclear. The germline CDR1 and CDR2 sequences are SQVTM and ANQGSEA. There are 12 residues in the CDR3. V gave up 3 bases and J gave up 7 bases, with 12 bases separating them. This chain's CDR3 is CSVEAGRHEAFF. The CDR3 bases are TGCAGCGTTGAGGCGGGGAGGCATGAAGCTTTCTTT.

As for this clonotype: One end of the junction varies from germline; a read error may be responsible. The V gene is TRBV6-6, the J gene TRBJ2-6; possibly TRBD1 for D (8 bases). The germline gives CDR1 MNHNY, CDR2 SVGAGI (reference sequence). This CDR3 is built from 19 residues. The CDR3 DNA reads TGTGCCAGCAGATACTCGAGCGGGACAGGAAACTCTGGGGCCAACGTCCTGACTTTC. Translating it yields CASRYSSGTGNSGANVLTF.

Concerning this clonotype itself: This likely comes from a read error, as the CDR3 has no conserved phenylalanine or tryptophan at its end. This chain uses TRBV10-1 with TRBJ2-7; no clear D. The V end was cut by 5 bases, the J end by 10 bases, with 24 bases between. The CDR3 runs to 15 residues. Germline V gene data show CDR1 as WNHNN and CDR2 as SYGVQD (reference sequence). In DNA, the CDR3 is TGCGCCAGCAGTTCAACAGTGTCTAGGCTCGGCGACCAGTACCTC. Its protein is CASSSTVSRLGDQYL.

On this clonotype: The junction differs from germline at one of its ends, possibly a read error. V is TRBV6-5 and J is TRBJ1-2; TRBD1 aligns across 10 bases. CDR3 length: 13 amino acids. The germline V gene encodes CDR1 MNHEY and CDR2 SVGAGI. The CDR3 here is CAGRAGTGDGYTF. CDR3 DNA: TGTGCCGGCAGAGCTGGGACAGGGGATGGCTACACCTTC.

For this clonotype: An end of the junction does not agree with germline; a read error may underlie this. CDR3 sequence reads: CGSSLGTALYEQYF. The CDR3 region has the DNA TGTGGCAGCAGTTTAGGCACTGCCCTATACGAGCAGTACTTC. V and J are TRBV28 and TRBJ2-7, with no clear D. The CDR3 loop spans 14 amino acids. Germline CDR1 reads MDHEN; CDR2 reads SYDVKM.